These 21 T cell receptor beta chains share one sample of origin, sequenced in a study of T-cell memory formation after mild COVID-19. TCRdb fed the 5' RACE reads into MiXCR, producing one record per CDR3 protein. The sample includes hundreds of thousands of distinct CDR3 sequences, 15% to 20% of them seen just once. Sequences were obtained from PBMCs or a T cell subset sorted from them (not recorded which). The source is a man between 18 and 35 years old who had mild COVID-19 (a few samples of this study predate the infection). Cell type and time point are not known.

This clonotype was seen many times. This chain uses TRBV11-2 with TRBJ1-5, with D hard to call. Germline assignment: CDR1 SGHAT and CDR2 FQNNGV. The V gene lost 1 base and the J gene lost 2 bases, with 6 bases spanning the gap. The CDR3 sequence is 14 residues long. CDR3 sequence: CASSLVSGNQPQHF. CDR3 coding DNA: TGTGCCAGCAGCTTAGTCTCTGGCAATCAGCCCCAGCATTTT.

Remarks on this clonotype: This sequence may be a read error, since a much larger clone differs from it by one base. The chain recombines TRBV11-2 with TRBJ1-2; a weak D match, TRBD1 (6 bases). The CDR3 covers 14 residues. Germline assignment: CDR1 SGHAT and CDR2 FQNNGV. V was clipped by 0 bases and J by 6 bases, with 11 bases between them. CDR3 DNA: TGTGCCAGCAGCTTAGACAGGGGCATAAATGGCTACACCTTC. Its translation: CASSLDRGINGYTF.

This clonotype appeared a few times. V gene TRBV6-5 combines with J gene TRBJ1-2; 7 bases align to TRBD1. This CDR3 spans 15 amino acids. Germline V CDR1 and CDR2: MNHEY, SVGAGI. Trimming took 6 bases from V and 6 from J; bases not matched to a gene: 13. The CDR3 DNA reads TGTGCCAGCAGCCTTATCGGGAGGACAGGCAATGGCTACACCTTC. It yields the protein CASSLIGRTGNGYTF.

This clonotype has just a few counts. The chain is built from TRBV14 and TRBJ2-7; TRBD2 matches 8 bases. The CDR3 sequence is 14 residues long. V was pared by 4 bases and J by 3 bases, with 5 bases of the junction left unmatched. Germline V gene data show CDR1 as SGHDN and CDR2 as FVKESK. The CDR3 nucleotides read TGTGCCAGCAGCCTGGGACTAGTTAGCTACGAGCAGTACGTC. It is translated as CASSLGLVSYEQYV.

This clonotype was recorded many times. In DNA form, the CDR3 reads TGTGCCAGCAGCGTAGTCCCGGGGTACTCTGGGGCCAACGTCCTGACTTTC. It is translated as CASSVVPGYSGANVLTF. The V gene is TRBV9, the J gene TRBJ2-6, with D possibly matching TRBD2 (5 bases). CDR1 is SGDLS, CDR2 YYNGEE, per germline. Between the trimmed V and J ends, which lost 0 bases and 0 bases, there was a span of 10 bases. The CDR3 sequence is 17 residues long.

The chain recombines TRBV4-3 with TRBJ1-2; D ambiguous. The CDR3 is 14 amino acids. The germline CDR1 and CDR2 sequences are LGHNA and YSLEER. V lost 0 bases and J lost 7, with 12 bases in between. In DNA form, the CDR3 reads TGCGCCAGCAGCCAAGACCGGGGAACGATTGGCTACACCTTC. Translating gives CASSQDRGTIGYTF.

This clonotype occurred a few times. The CDR3 here is CASSEGTDTESYTF. The CDR3, as DNA: TGCGCCAGCAGCGAAGGGACAGATACCGAGAGCTACACCTTC. The J gene is TRBJ1-2, the V gene TRBV5-1, with 7 positions matching TRBD1. V dropped 4 bases and J dropped 9; count of bases not matched to a gene: 12. Per the germline V gene, CDR1 is SGHRS and CDR2 is YFSETQ. The CDR3 has 14 residues. The full variable domain, rest sourced from reference TRBV5-1 and TRBJ1-2, is KAGVTQTPRYLIKTRGQQVTLSCSPISGHRSVSWYQQTPGQGLQFLFEYFSETQRNKGNFPGRFSGRQFSNSRSEMNVSTLELGDSALYLCASSEGTDTESYTFGSGTRLTVV.

The CDR3 DNA follows: TGTGCCATCAGTGAAGATAGGGTTCAGCCCCAGCATTTT. It is translated as CAISEDRVQPQHF. The chain employs TRBV10-3 and TRBJ1-5; D not resolved. The CDR3 is made up of 13 amino acids. Trimming cost V 3 bases and J 6 bases, with 9 bases left between them. The V gene's germline CDR1 is ENHRY and CDR2 SYGVKD.

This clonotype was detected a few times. CDR3 sequence: CASSQIGGGPYNEQFF. CDR3 bases: TGTGCCAGCAGCCAAATTGGCGGGGGGCCCTACAATGAGCAGTTCTTC. The chain has TRBV14 and TRBJ2-1; TRBD2 aligns across 8 bases. V was clipped by 2 bases and J by 2 bases; unmatched bases: 5. This CDR3 comprises 16 residues. Germline CDR1 is SGHDN and CDR2 is FVKESK.

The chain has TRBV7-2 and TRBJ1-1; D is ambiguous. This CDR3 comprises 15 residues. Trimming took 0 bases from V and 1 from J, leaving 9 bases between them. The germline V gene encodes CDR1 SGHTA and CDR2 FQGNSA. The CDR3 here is CASSLARWGNTEAFF. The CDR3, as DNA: TGTGCCAGCAGCTTAGCGAGGTGGGGGAACACTGAAGCTTTCTTT. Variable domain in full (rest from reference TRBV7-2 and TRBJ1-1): GAGVSQSPSNKVTEKGKDVELRCDPISGHTALYWYRQSLGQGLEFLIYFQGNSAPDKSGLPSDRFSAERTGGSVSTLTIQRTQQEDSAVYLCASSLARWGNTEAFFGQGTRLTVV.

Here the CDR3 reads CASSANPEGVDTQYF. The CDR3 DNA reads as TGTGCCAGCAGTGCGAACCCGGAGGGGGTTGATACGCAGTATTTT. The chain couples TRBV12-3 or TRBV12-4 to TRBJ2-3; perhaps D is TRBD1 or TRBD2 (6 bases each). CDR3 length equals 15 residues. V lost 5 bases and J lost 6, with 18 bases in between.

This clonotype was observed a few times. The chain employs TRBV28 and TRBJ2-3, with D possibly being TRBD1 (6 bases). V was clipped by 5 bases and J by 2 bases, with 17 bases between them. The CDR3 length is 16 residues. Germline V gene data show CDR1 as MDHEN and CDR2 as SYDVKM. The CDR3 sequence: CASSAPGHQFTDTQYF. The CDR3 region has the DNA TGTGCCAGCAGTGCCCCGGGACACCAATTCACAGATACGCAGTATTTT. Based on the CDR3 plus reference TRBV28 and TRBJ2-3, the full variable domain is DVKVTQSSRYLVKRTGEKVFLECVQDMDHENMFWYRQDPGLGLRLIYFSYDVKMKEKGDIPEGYSVSREKKERFSLILESASTNQTSMYLCASSAPGHQFTDTQYFGPGTRLTVL.

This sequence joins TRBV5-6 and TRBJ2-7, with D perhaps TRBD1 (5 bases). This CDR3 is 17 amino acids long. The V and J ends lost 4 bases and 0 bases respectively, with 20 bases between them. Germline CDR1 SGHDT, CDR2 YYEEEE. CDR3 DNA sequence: TGTGCCAGCAGCACCCCCCGTGACAGTGGGGTCTCCTACGAGCAGTACTTC. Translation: CASSTPRDSGVSYEQYF.

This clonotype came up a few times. CDR3 loop: CSARSGTGLYNEQFF. Here the CDR3 DNA reads TGCAGTGCTCGCAGTGGGACAGGGTTATACAATGAGCAGTTCTTC. The chain carries TRBV20-1 and TRBJ2-1, with 9 bases that match TRBD1. J lost 4 bases, V lost 5 bases, and 9 bases had no gene match. The CDR3 is made up of 15 amino acids. In germline, CDR1 is DFQATT, CDR2 SNEGSKA (reference sequence).

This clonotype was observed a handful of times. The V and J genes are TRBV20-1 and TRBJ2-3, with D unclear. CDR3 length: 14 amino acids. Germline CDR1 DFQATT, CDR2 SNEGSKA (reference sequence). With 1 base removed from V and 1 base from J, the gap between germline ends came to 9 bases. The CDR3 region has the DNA TGCAGTGCTAGAGTACGGACCGGCACAGATACGCAGTATTTT. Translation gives CSARVRTGTDTQYF.

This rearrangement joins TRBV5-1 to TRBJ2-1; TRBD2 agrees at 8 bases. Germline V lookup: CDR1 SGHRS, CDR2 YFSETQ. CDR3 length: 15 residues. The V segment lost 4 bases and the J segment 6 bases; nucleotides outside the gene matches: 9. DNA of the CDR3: TGCGCCAGCAGCCGGGGGGGGGGCCCTGGCAATGAGCAGTTCTTC. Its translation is CASSRGGGPGNEQFF.

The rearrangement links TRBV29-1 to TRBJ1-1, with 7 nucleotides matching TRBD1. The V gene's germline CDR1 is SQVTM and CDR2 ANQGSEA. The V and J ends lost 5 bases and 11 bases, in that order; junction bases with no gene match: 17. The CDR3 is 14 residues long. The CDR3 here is CSVKKTGASGYAFF. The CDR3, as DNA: TGCAGCGTTAAAAAAACAGGGGCGTCCGGTTATGCTTTCTTT.

The CDR3 sequence is CASSWGSSYEQYV. CDR3 nucleotide sequence: TGTGCCAGCAGTTGGGGGAGCTCCTACGAGCAGTACGTC. The J gene is TRBJ2-7, the V gene TRBV28; D may be TRBD1 or TRBD2 (5 bases each). Germline lookup yields CDR1 MDHEN and CDR2 SYDVKM. V was clipped by 4 bases and J by 0 bases, with 7 bases between them. The CDR3 length is 13 residues.

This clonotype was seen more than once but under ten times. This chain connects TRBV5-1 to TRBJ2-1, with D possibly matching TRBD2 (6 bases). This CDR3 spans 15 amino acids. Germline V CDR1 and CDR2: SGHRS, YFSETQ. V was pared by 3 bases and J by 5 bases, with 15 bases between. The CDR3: CASSWAGTGNNEQFF. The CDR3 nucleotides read TGCGCCAGCAGCTGGGCCGGGACTGGAAACAATGAGCAGTTCTTC.

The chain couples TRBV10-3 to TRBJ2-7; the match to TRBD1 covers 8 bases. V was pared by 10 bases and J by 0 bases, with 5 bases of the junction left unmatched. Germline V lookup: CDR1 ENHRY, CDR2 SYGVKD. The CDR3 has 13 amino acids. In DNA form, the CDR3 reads TGTGCCAGAATGGGACAGGACTCCTACGAGCAGTACTTC. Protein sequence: CARMGQDSYEQYF.

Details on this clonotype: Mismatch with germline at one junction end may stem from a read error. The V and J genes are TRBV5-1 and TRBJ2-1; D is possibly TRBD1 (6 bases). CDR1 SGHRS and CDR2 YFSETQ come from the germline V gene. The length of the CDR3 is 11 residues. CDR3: CASSLGQEQVF. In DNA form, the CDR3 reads TGCGCCAGCAGCTTGGGACAGGAACAAGTCTTC.